Shown below are 25 T cell receptor beta chains from a single sample sequenced in a study of CD8+ T cells in alopecia areata. It was cDNA, reverse transcribed from extracted RNA, that served as the sequencing template. The table came from immunoSEQ multiplex PCR; TCRdb's copy has only in-frame clones and leaves some out. The sample records almost 250,000 clones, less than 80% being singletons. The sample here was CD4+ T cells sorted from blood, taken at week 0. Source of these receptors: a human donor with alopecia areata.

The chain is built from TRBV29-1 and TRBJ2-5, with a possible D match to TRBD2 (7 bases). V was clipped by 8 bases and J by 5 bases, with 15 bases between them. CDR1 and CDR2 from the germline V gene are SQVTM and ANQGSEA. The CDR3 runs to 12 residues. CDR3 sequence: CSQGGAAETQYF. In nucleotides, the CDR3 is TGCAGCCAAGGGGGGGCCGCGGAGACCCAGTACTTC. Combining the CDR3 with reference TRBV29-1 and TRBJ2-5 gives the whole variable domain SAVISQKPSRDICQRGTSLTIQCQVDSQVTMMFWYRQQPGQSLTLIATANQGSEATYESGFVIDKFPISRPNLTFSTLTVSNMSPEDSSIYLCSQGGAAETQYFGPGTRLLVL.

The chain uses TRBV29-1 and TRBJ2-2; the D is unclear. Germline-derived CDR1 and CDR2 are SQVTM and ANQGSEA. The CDR3 has 13 residues. The V end lost 2 bases, the J end lost 3 bases, and 7 bases lay between the germline ends. The CDR3 coding sequence is TGCAGCGTTGAAAGTAGCTACACCGGGGAGCTGTTTTTT. This gives the protein CSVESSYTGELFF.

The J gene is TRBJ1-6, the V gene TRBV7-2, with D unclear. The germline V gene encodes CDR1 SGHTA and CDR2 FQGNSA. The CDR3 spans 13 residues. V was pared by 1 base and J by 8 bases, with 6 bases between. CDR3 region: CASSLVQDSPLHF. The CDR3 bases are TGTGCCAGCAGCTTAGTTCAGGATTCACCCCTCCACTTT. The full variable domain, in which reference TRBV7-2 and TRBJ1-6 provide the parts outside the CDR3, is GAGVSQSPSNKVTEKGKDVELRCDPISGHTALYWYRQSLGQGLEFLIYFQGNSAPDKSGLPSDRFSAERTGGSVSTLTIQRTQQEDSAVYLCASSLVQDSPLHFGNGTRLTVT.

V gene TRBV9 combines with J gene TRBJ1-2; no clear D. Between the trimmed V and J ends, which lost 4 bases and 6 bases, there was a span of 16 bases. The V gene's germline CDR1 is SGDLS and CDR2 YYNGEE. The CDR3 is 14 amino acids. CDR3 nucleotides: TGTGCCAGCAGCCCTACCCTAGACGCGGATGGCTACACCTTC. Translation gives CASSPTLDADGYTF.

The chain recombines TRBV7-2 with TRBJ2-3, with D perhaps TRBD2 (5 bases). The CDR3 extends over 17 amino acids. The V and J ends lost 2 bases and 1 base respectively, with 16 bases between them. Germline V gene data show CDR1 as SGHTA and CDR2 as FQGNSA. The CDR3 coding sequence is TGTGCCAGCAGCTTAATGGGTGGAACTAGAGGCACAGATACGCAGTATTTT. Protein product: CASSLMGGTRGTDTQYF.

The rearrangement links TRBV7-2 to TRBJ1-5; no definite D call. The V gene lost 2 bases and the J gene lost 7 bases, with 9 bases spanning the gap. The CDR3 is 13 residues long. Per germline, CDR1 SGHTA and CDR2 FQGNSA. The CDR3 protein is CASSLRGDQPQHF. The CDR3 DNA is TGTGCCAGCAGCTTAAGAGGTGACCAGCCCCAGCATTTT.

The chain carries TRBV30 and TRBJ1-5, with 7 bases aligning to TRBD1. V trimming: 0 bases; J trimming: 4 bases; junction bases outside the gene matches: 6. Germline V lookup: CDR1 GTSNPN, CDR2 SVGIG (reference sequence). CDR3 length: 15 residues. The chain's CDR3 is CAWSVGDRINQPQHF. The CDR3 DNA reads as TGTGCCTGGAGTGTAGGGGACAGAATAAATCAGCCCCAGCATTTT.

This chain links TRBV30 with TRBJ1-4; D ambiguous. With 3 bases removed from V and 8 bases from J, the gap between germline ends came to 19 bases. Germline V gene sequence: CDR1 GTSNPN, CDR2 SVGIG (reference sequence). This CDR3 is built from 15 residues. As DNA, the CDR3 is TGTGCCTGGAGAGACCCTCGTATCCCACGCGAAAAACTGTTTTTT. Protein product: CAWRDPRIPREKLFF.

The rearrangement joins TRBV6-5 to TRBJ2-3, with D uncertain. The V gene lost 5 bases and the J gene lost 1 base, with 10 bases spanning the gap. The CDR3 consists of 14 residues. Germline loops: CDR1 MNHEY, CDR2 SVGAGI. The CDR3 DNA reads TGTGCCAGCAGTCGCCAGCTGGGCACAGATACGCAGTATTTT. This gives the protein CASSRQLGTDTQYF.

J is TRBJ2-7 and V is TRBV5-1; TRBD1 is a possible D gene (6 bases). The V end lost 9 bases, the J end lost 0 bases, and 10 bases lay between the germline ends. CDR3 length: 12 residues. Germline CDR1 SGHRS, CDR2 YFSETQ. CDR3 protein: CATQGLSYEQYF. The DNA for the CDR3 is TGCGCCACCCAGGGGCTCTCCTACGAGCAGTACTTC.

In its sample, this clone was seen a few times. The genes are TRBV7-2 and TRBJ1-1; D unclear. The CDR3 has 15 amino acids. The V gene's germline CDR1 is SGHTA and CDR2 FQGNSA. Deletions cut 1 base from V and 1 base from J, with 10 bases between. CDR3 amino acids: CASSLEGLSNTEAFF. In DNA form, the CDR3 reads TGTGCCAGCAGCTTAGAAGGACTCTCGAACACTGAAGCTTTCTTT.

The chain links TRBV30 to TRBJ1-2; 9 bases map to TRBD1. Germline V CDR1 and CDR2: GTSNPN, SVGIG (reference sequence). After removal of 5 bases from V and 7 bases from J, the junction contained 11 bases not matched to a gene. This CDR3 region has 14 residues. CDR3 residues: CAWAKQGAVSGYTF. CDR3 coding DNA: TGTGCCTGGGCCAAACAGGGGGCAGTTTCTGGCTACACCTTC.

J is TRBJ1-5 and V is TRBV7-2, with unresolved D. Germline assignment: CDR1 SGHTA and CDR2 FQGNSA. The CDR3 is made up of 10 amino acids. The V end lost 7 bases, the J end lost 10 bases, and 8 bases lay between the germline ends. The CDR3 loop is CASTSPPQHF. CDR3 nucleotide sequence: TGTGCCAGCACCTCTCCCCCCCAGCATTTT.

The chain couples TRBV30 to TRBJ1-1, with D perhaps TRBD1 (5 bases). V was clipped by 7 bases and J by 4 bases, with 16 bases between them. CDR3 size: 13 residues. The germline gives CDR1 GTSNPN, CDR2 SVGIG (reference sequence). CDR3 DNA: TGTGCCTTTAATGGGGGTTCATTCACTGAAGCTTTCTTT. Protein sequence: CAFNGGSFTEAFF.

This clone occurred a few times. V and J are TRBV30 and TRBJ1-1, with D possibly being TRBD1 (6 bases). The CDR3 totals 16 residues. Germline V lookup: CDR1 GTSNPN, CDR2 SVGIG (reference sequence). The V end was cut by 0 bases, the J end by 1 base, with 15 bases between. CDR3 bases: TGTGCCTGGAGTGTGCTAGGACGGGGGGCGAACACTGAAGCTTTCTTT. As protein: CAWSVLGRGANTEAFF.

The chain recombines TRBV7-9 with TRBJ2-3; D uncertain. V gave up 0 bases and J gave up 6 bases, with 10 bases separating them. CDR1 SEHNR and CDR2 FQNEAQ come from the germline V gene (reference sequence). There are 14 residues in the CDR3. The CDR3 DNA sequence: TGTGCCAGCAGCTTAGCGGGGTCGATGGATACGCAGTATTTT. The encoded protein is CASSLAGSMDTQYF.

There are a few counts of this clone. The chain recombines TRBV10-3 with TRBJ2-1; 8 nucleotides agree with TRBD2. The CDR3 spans 14 residues. J was trimmed by 0 bases and V by 6 bases; bases with no gene match: 1. Germline V gives CDR1 ENHRY, CDR2 SYGVKD. The CDR3 DNA reads TGTGCCATCAGAGGGACTAGCTCCTACAATGAGCAGTTCTTC. The encoded protein is CAIRGTSSYNEQFF.

The chain uses TRBV4-1 and TRBJ1-1, with 10 bases fitting TRBD1. CDR1 and CDR2 (germline): MGHRA, YSYEKL. Trimming at V came to 2 bases and at J to 3 bases, leaving 15 bases not matched to a gene. The CDR3 has 19 amino acids. The CDR3 nucleotides are TGCGCCAGCAGCCAACCACCGGGACAGGGGTCCGTAAAGGACACTGAAGCTTTCTTT. Amino acids: CASSQPPGQGSVKDTEAFF.

V usage is TRBV18 and J usage is TRBJ2-7, with D tentatively TRBD1 (5 bases). Per the germline V gene, CDR1 is KGHSH and CDR2 is LQKENI. V lost 0 bases and J lost 5, with 20 bases in between. This CDR3 is 17 amino acids long. The CDR3 DNA reads TGTGCCAGCTCACCACCCTCCAATCTCCAGGGTGTCCACGAGCAGTACTTC. Its translation is CASSPPSNLQGVHEQYF.

Written as DNA, the CDR3 is TGTGCCAGCAGTGAACAGGGACAGGGATCAGATACGCAGTATTTT. Amino acids: CASSEQGQGSDTQYF. This chain links TRBV25-1 with TRBJ2-3; 9 bases agree with TRBD1. The CDR3 is 15 amino acids. After removal of 2 bases from V and 4 bases from J, the junction contained 4 bases not matched to a gene. Germline assignment: CDR1 MGHDK and CDR2 SYGVNS.

The chain couples TRBV4-3 to TRBJ1-6; 10 bases agree with TRBD1. Germline loops: CDR1 LGHNA, CDR2 YSLEER. The CDR3 covers 13 residues. V lost 5 bases, J lost 12 bases, and 4 bases stayed unmatched. CDR3 loop: CASSTGQGQPLHF. The DNA for the CDR3 is TGCGCCAGCAGCACGGGACAGGGGCAACCCCTCCACTTT.

J is TRBJ2-1 and V is TRBV4-1, with TRBD2 identical over 13 bases. The CDR3 extends over 17 amino acids. Germline V gene lookup returns CDR1 MGHRA and CDR2 YSYEKL. V lost 3 bases, J lost 9 bases, and 11 bases stayed unmatched. The CDR3 region is CASSQIPGTSGAGEQFF. The CDR3 coding sequence is TGCGCCAGCAGCCAGATTCCCGGGACTAGCGGGGCGGGTGAGCAGTTCTTC.

The chain has TRBV29-1 and TRBJ2-3; D uncertain. The CDR3 is 12 residues long. Trimming removed 4 bases at V and 0 bases at J, with 5 bases between. The germline gives CDR1 SQVTM, CDR2 ANQGSEA. CDR3 residues: CSVAPSTDTQYF. The CDR3 nucleotides are TGCAGCGTTGCTCCTAGCACAGATACGCAGTATTTT.

This clone turned up a few times. The chain joins TRBV14 to TRBJ1-2; weak D call: TRBD1 (6 bases). Germline V gene sequence: CDR1 SGHDN, CDR2 FVKESK. The CDR3 contains 15 residues. Trimming removed 0 bases from V and 6 bases from J, with 14 bases in between. The CDR3 DNA reads as TGTGCCAGCAGCCAAGATAGTTGGCCAGGGGATGGCTACACCTTC. This encodes CASSQDSWPGDGYTF.

The rearrangement uses TRBV9 and TRBJ1-1; D is undetermined. From germline, CDR1 is SGDLS and CDR2 YYNGEE. The CDR3 runs 15 residues. V lost 4 bases and J lost 2, with 15 bases in between. The CDR3 nucleotides are TGTGCCAGCAGCCCCTACCATGAGGGAAACACTGAAGCTTTCTTT. Residues: CASSPYHEGNTEAFF.